The clone carrying this TCR beta chain was detected a few times. Its target is unknown. The CDR3 extends over 17 amino acids. V was pared by 2 bases and J by 2 bases, with 19 bases between. Per the germline V gene, CDR1 is SGHTA and CDR2 is FQGNSA. This specimen comes from a study of T cell repertoires in cytomegalovirus infection. Study information: The authors relied on CMV epitopes, both recently identified HLA-C-restricted and well-studied HLA-B-restricted. CMV infection together with matching HLA type was indicated by public TCR beta signatures. Study-level points and caveats: Ex vivo responses were dominated by HLA-C-restricted CMV-specific TCR beta clonotypes. The cumulative frequency of public TCR beta families identified carriers of CMV plus the relevant HLA.

One entry per CDR3 protein, called by TCRdb with MiXCR from the reads. The sample records roughly 78,000 distinct CDR3 sequences, 35% to 45% being singletons. The chain employs TRBV7-2 and TRBJ2-7; the D gene could be TRBD1 or TRBD2 (5 bases each). The material was CD8+ T cells from cultured PBMCs, obtained from culture after CMV antigen stimulation. This receptor was identified in a human donor in good health (CMV status not recorded). Some clones in this sample may be carry-over from other donors' samples. The CDR3 loop is CASSLRDRGPGTYEQYF. The CDR3 DNA follows: TGTGCCAGCAGCTTAAGAGATCGGGGCCCCGGAACCTACGAGCAGTACTTC.